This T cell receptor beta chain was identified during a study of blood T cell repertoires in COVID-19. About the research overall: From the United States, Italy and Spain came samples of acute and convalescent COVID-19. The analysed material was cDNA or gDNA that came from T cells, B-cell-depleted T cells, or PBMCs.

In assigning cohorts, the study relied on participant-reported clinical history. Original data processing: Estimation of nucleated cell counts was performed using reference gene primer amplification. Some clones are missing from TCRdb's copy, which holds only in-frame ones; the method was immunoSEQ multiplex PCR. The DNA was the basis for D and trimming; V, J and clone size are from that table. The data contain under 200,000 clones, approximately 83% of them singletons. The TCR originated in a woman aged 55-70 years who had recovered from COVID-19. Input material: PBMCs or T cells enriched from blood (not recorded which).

CDR3: CASSHPNSPLHF. The CDR3 DNA reads TGTGCCAGCAGCCACCCAAATTCACCCCTCCACTTT. The chain recombines TRBV4-2 with TRBJ1-6; D uncertain. The CDR3 consists of 12 residues. Between the trimmed V and J ends, which lost 3 bases and 7 bases, there was a span of 4 bases. In germline, CDR1 is LGHNA, CDR2 YNFKEQ.